This T cell receptor beta chain appears in the sequencing data of a study of cytomegalovirus exposure and HLA in healthy donors. This CDR3 contains 13 residues. The germline V and J ends were trimmed by 1 base and 7 bases, with 13 bases remaining between them. In germline, CDR1 is GTSNPN, CDR2 SVGIG (reference sequence). The PCR made use of 60 Vbeta and 13 Jbeta primers. Data came from immunoSEQ multiplex PCR; TCRdb stores just in-frame clones and leaves some out. The table lists just over 150,000 clones, less than 90% of them singletons. The receptor comes from a man aged 18 to 29 in good health and CMV-seronegative. The chain has TRBV30 and TRBJ1-2; no definite D call. Sequenced material: PBMCs. The CDR3 DNA sequence: TGTGCCTGGAGTGGTTCGGAGGAAGGTGGCTACACCTTC. It translates to CAWSGSEEGGYTF.